The 5 T cell receptor beta chains below all came from one sample that was sequenced in a study of T cells in Graves' hyperthyroidism and ophthalmopathy. The TCR beta CDR3 regions underwent amplification using RNA transcripts as the source. The HTBI primer set served for first-round RT-PCR of the TCR CDR3. TCRdb reprocessed the multiplex PCR reads with MiXCR, giving one entry per CDR3 protein. The data show more than 450,000 distinct CDR3 sequences, about 20% seen once. The sequenced material came from blood. The source of these receptors is a man between 35 and 55 years old with Graves' ophthalmopathy.

The V call is TRBV5-8, the J call TRBJ1-1; perhaps TRBD1 as D (5 bases). Trimming took off 0 bases at V and 1 base at J, with 10 bases between the two ends. The germline CDR1 and CDR2 sequences are SGHTS and YDEGEE. The CDR3 is 15 amino acids. The CDR3 sequence is CASSLEGLRNTEAFF. The DNA for the CDR3 is TGTGCCAGCAGCTTGGAGGGACTACGGAACACTGAAGCTTTCTTT.

This clonotype was counted at least ten times. V is TRBV27 and J is TRBJ1-3; D perhaps matches TRBD1 (6 bases). The CDR3 contains 16 residues. The V gene lost 6 bases and the J gene lost 0 bases, with 15 bases spanning the gap. Germline lookup yields CDR1 MNHEY and CDR2 SMNVEV (reference sequence). The CDR3 region is CASRPTDRLSGNTIYF. CDR3 nucleotides: TGTGCCAGCAGACCAACAGACAGGCTCTCTGGAAACACCATATATTTT.

The chain has TRBV19 and TRBJ1-1; the D gene is possibly TRBD1 (6 bases). CDR3 length: 13 residues. Germline CDR1 and CDR2: LNHDA and SQIVND (reference sequence). The V end lost 8 bases, the J end lost 1 base, and 11 bases lay between the germline ends. CDR3 sequence reads: CASSDRPNTEAFF. CDR3 bases: TGTGCCAGTTCGGACAGACCGAACACTGAAGCTTTCTTT.

V is TRBV20-1 and J is TRBJ2-5; D unresolved. Germline V CDR1 and CDR2: DFQATT, SNEGSKA (reference sequence). Trimming cost V 6 bases and J 3 bases, with 14 bases left between them. The CDR3 sequence is 13 residues long. The CDR3 DNA reads TGCAGTGCGACGGGCCCGAGTAAAGAGACCCAGTACTTC. Translating it yields CSATGPSKETQYF.

Remarks on this clonotype: This could be a read error, since a much larger clone is one nucleotide away. The CDR3 here is CSASAYEQYF. The CDR3 nucleotides read TGCAGTGCTAGCGCCTACGAGCAGTACTTC. The rearrangement joins TRBV20-1 to TRBJ2-7; D uncertain. Germline CDR1 reads DFQATT; CDR2 reads SNEGSKA (reference sequence). Trimming left V 3 bases short and J 2 bases short, with 2 bases between. The CDR3 is 10 amino acids.